Below, 27 T cell receptor beta chains from the same sample are listed, as sequenced in a study of OX40 agonist ivuxolimab in advanced cancers. Sequencing was performed with immunoSEQ multiplex PCR; in TCRdb, only in-frame clones are kept and a portion is missing. The sample contains 55,000 to 70,000 clones, approximately 85% of which appear only once. The starting material was CD4+ or CD8+ T cells sorted from blood, obtained in a trial of the OX40 agonist ivuxolimab. The source is an adult with an advanced solid tumor such as melanoma, head and neck, liver or kidney cancer.

This clone has just a few counts. The V call is TRBV29-1, the J call TRBJ2-1; 7 positions agree with TRBD1. The CDR3 spans 14 residues. The V gene end was trimmed by 7 bases and the J gene end by 0 bases; junction bases not matched to a gene: 6. Germline CDR1 SQVTM, CDR2 ANQGSEA. CDR3 coding DNA: TGCAGCGCTGAGGGACAGAACTCCTACAATGAGCAGTTCTTC. Protein sequence: CSAEGQNSYNEQFF.

The gene calls are TRBV15 and TRBJ2-1; D remains unclear. CDR1 is LNHNV, CDR2 YYDKDF, per germline (reference sequence). This CDR3 is 15 amino acids long. The V gene lost 3 bases and the J gene lost 9 bases, with 18 bases spanning the gap. The DNA for the CDR3 is TGTGCCACCAGCAGCGGCGCGTTCCAAAGGGTTGAGCAGTTCTTC. Its protein is CATSSGAFQRVEQFF.

This chain links TRBV7-9 with TRBJ2-3, with D perhaps matching TRBD2 (7 bases). The V gene's germline CDR1 is SEHNR and CDR2 FQNEAQ (reference sequence). This CDR3 spans 13 amino acids. Trimming took 9 bases from V and 0 from J, leaving 10 bases between them. CDR3 protein: CARRGASTDTQYF. The CDR3 DNA reads TGTGCCAGACGGGGGGCTAGCACAGATACGCAGTATTTT.

V usage is TRBV9 and J usage is TRBJ2-3; D might be TRBD2 (5 bases). The length of the CDR3 is 15 residues. Trimming removed 0 bases at V and 2 bases at J, with 10 bases between. Germline assignment: CDR1 SGDLS and CDR2 YYNGEE. The CDR3 nucleotides read TGTGCCAGCAGCGTAGTACCGGGGATCACAGATACGCAGTATTTT. It specifies CASSVVPGITDTQYF.

The J gene is TRBJ1-2, the V gene TRBV5-8; D is ambiguous. CDR3 size: 13 residues. Trimming shortened V by 4 bases and J by 8 bases, and 15 bases separated the two germline ends. In germline, CDR1 is SGHTS, CDR2 YDEGEE. CDR3 sequence: CASSPRDIDGYTF. As DNA, the CDR3 is TGTGCCAGCAGCCCAAGAGACATAGACGGCTACACCTTC.

Points on this clone: A junction boundary mismatches the germline segment, possibly from a read error. The CDR3 region is CASSSLFRDPIDF. DNA of the CDR3: TGTGCCAGCAGTTCACTTTTCCGGGACCCTATAGATTTT. This chain links TRBV27 with TRBJ2-3; the D call may be TRBD1 or TRBD2 (5 bases each). The CDR3 length is 13 residues. Per germline, CDR1 MNHEY and CDR2 SMNVEV (reference sequence).

This clone was seen just once. This CDR3 reads CATLKTSGGQETQYF. The CDR3 region has the DNA TGTGCCACCCTTAAGACTAGCGGGGGACAAGAGACCCAGTACTTC. The V gene is TRBV19, the J gene TRBJ2-5; 12 nucleotides align to TRBD2. This CDR3 has 15 residues. J gave up 2 bases and V 10 bases, and 8 bases lay outside the gene matches. Germline values: CDR1 LNHDA, CDR2 SQIVND (reference sequence). Filled out from reference TRBV19 and TRBJ2-5, the complete variable domain reads DGGITQSPKYLFRKEGQNVTLSCEQNLNHDAMYWYRQDPGQGLRLIYYSQIVNDFQKGDIAEGYSVSREKKESFPLTVTSAQKNPTAFYLCATLKTSGGQETQYFGPGTRLLVL.

This chain links TRBV20-1 with TRBJ2-5; D is possibly TRBD1 or TRBD2 (5 bases each). Germline lookup yields CDR1 DFQATT and CDR2 SNEGSKA (reference sequence). The CDR3 runs 11 residues. Trimming stripped 3 bases from V and 5 bases from J, with 7 bases between. This CDR3 is CSARGVETQYF. As DNA, the CDR3 is TGCAGTGCTAGGGGGGTGGAGACCCAGTACTTC.

The rearrangement joins TRBV5-1 to TRBJ2-3; D is unresolved. The CDR3 runs 12 residues. Germline V gives CDR1 SGHRS, CDR2 YFSETQ. Trimming removed 2 bases from V and 10 bases from J, with 11 bases in between. The DNA for the CDR3 is TGCGCCAGCAGCTTAGCAGTAGGCGCGCAGTATTTT. Amino acids: CASSLAVGAQYF.

The V call is TRBV14, the J call TRBJ1-2; possible D gene TRBD1, 5 bases. Germline V gene data show CDR1 as SGHDN and CDR2 as FVKESK. This CDR3 is built from 19 residues. V lost 0 bases and J lost 2, with 22 bases in between. CDR3 loop: CASSQDLPLPGRINYGYTF. The DNA for the CDR3 is TGTGCCAGCAGCCAAGATTTGCCTTTACCGGGACGGATAAACTATGGCTACACCTTC.

Regarding this clone: Relative to the germline gene, one junction end is altered; a read error may explain this. The chain employs TRBV27 and TRBJ2-6; D unresolved. CDR1 is MNHEY and CDR2 is SMNVEV in the germline V gene (reference sequence). The CDR3 sequence is 14 residues long. The CDR3 reads CASKWGSGANVLTF. CDR3 coding DNA: TGTGCGAGCAAGTGGGGTTCCGGGGCCAACGTCCTGACTTTC.

The rearrangement joins TRBV7-8 to TRBJ2-1; 10 bases agree with TRBD1. From germline, CDR1 is SGHVS and CDR2 FQNEAQ. The CDR3 covers 15 residues. The V and J ends lost 5 bases and 2 bases, in that order; junction bases with no gene match: 3. This CDR3 reads CASSPGTGAYNEQFF. In nucleotides, the CDR3 is TGTGCCAGCAGCCCCGGGACAGGGGCCTACAATGAGCAGTTCTTC. Supplemented by reference TRBV7-8 and TRBJ2-1, the full variable domain reads GAGVSQSPRYKVAKRGQDVALRCDPISGHVSLFWYQQALGQGPEFLTYFQNEAQLDKSGLPSDRFFAERPEGSVSTLKIQRTQQEDSAVYLCASSPGTGAYNEQFFGPGTRLTVL.

The chain carries TRBV11-2 and TRBJ2-2; D might be TRBD2 (6 bases). The germline V gene has CDR1 SGHAT and CDR2 FQNNGV. V was pared by 5 bases and J by 4 bases, with 17 bases between. The CDR3 runs 16 residues. CDR3 nucleotides: TGTGCCAGCAGCCAGGCAGGGCGGGGCGGCACCGGGGAGCTGTTTTTT. This encodes CASSQAGRGGTGELFF.

The gene calls are TRBV11-2 and TRBJ2-3, with 8 bases aligning to TRBD2. V was clipped by 4 bases and J by 4 bases; unmatched bases: 10. Germline V gene lookup returns CDR1 SGHAT and CDR2 FQNNGV. CDR3 length equals 16 residues. The CDR3 DNA sequence: TGTGCCAGCAGCTCCGTACTAGCGGCCGGTCCAGATACGCAGTATTTT. Residues: CASSSVLAAGPDTQYF.

The J gene is TRBJ1-4, the V gene TRBV18, with 7 bases lining up with TRBD1. CDR1 and CDR2 from the germline V gene are KGHSH and LQKENI. V trimming: 6 bases; J trimming: 6 bases; junction bases outside the gene matches: 10. This CDR3 comprises 15 residues. The CDR3 DNA reads as TGTGCCAGCTCCTGGGGGACAGAGAGGGATGAAAAACTGTTTTTT. It codes for CASSWGTERDEKLFF.

This clone was seen just once. An end of the junction does not agree with germline; a read error may underlie this. The chain has TRBV2 and TRBJ2-1; no clear D gene. The CDR3 is 13 amino acids. Germline CDR1 SNHLY, CDR2 FYNNEI. In nucleotides, the CDR3 is TGTGCCAGCAGTGTGTCGTGGGATCATAGTTTGATCTTC. Protein: CASSVSWDHSLIF.

The sample holds one count of this clone. The V call is TRBV11-3, the J call TRBJ1-1; 8 bases line up with TRBD1. The V and J ends lost 5 bases and 4 bases, in that order; junction bases with no gene match: 12. The CDR3 is 16 residues long. Germline values: CDR1 SGHNT, CDR2 YENEEA. In DNA, the CDR3 is TGTGCCAGCAGCGCTAATCTCCAGGGGGCTGGCACTGAAGCTTTCTTT. Translated: CASSANLQGAGTEAFF.

This sequence joins TRBV12-2 and TRBJ1-5; the DNA was not used to check the table's D call, TRBD1. TRBV12-2 is an annotated pseudogene. The CDR3 sequence is 19 residues long. CDR3: CASRLIDGQGAGGNQPQHF. The CDR3 DNA reads TGTGCAAGTCGCTTGATAGACGGACAGGGGGCCGGGGGCAATCAGCCCCAGCATTTT.

The gene calls are TRBV7-3 and TRBJ2-4, with D possibly being TRBD1 (6 bases). Germline V gene sequence: CDR1 SGHTA, CDR2 FQGTGA. The V and J ends lost 5 bases and 9 bases respectively, with 11 bases between them. CDR3 length equals 12 residues. The CDR3 loop is CASSIDRSIQYF. CDR3 DNA sequence: TGTGCCAGCAGCATCGACAGGTCCATTCAGTACTTC.

As regards this clone: Its ends do not fully match the called genes, so a read error is possible. The J gene is TRBJ2-7, the V gene TRBV7-7; 9 positions agree with TRBD1. The CDR3 sequence is 15 residues long. Germline CDR1 is SSHAT and CDR2 is FNYEAQ (reference sequence). The CDR3 bases are TGTGCTAGCAGCCGAGGGGGACAGGGTTTTGAGAAGCAGTACTTC. Encoded protein: CASSRGGQGFEKQYF. The full variable domain, completed using reference TRBV7-7 and TRBJ2-7, is GAGVSQSPRYKVTKRGQDVTLRCDPISSHATLYWYQQALGQGPEFLTYFNYEAQPDKSGLPSDRFSAERPEGSISTLTIQRTEQRDSAMYRCASSRGGQGFEKQYFGPGTRLTVT.

The count of this clone is one. The rearrangement links TRBV19 to TRBJ2-3, with D possibly TRBD2 on 5 matching bases. The germline gives CDR1 LNHDA, CDR2 SQIVND (reference sequence). The CDR3 loop spans 15 amino acids. V dropped 3 bases and J dropped 2 bases, with 12 bases sitting between them. The chain's CDR3 is CASSMRAADTDTQYF. The CDR3 DNA follows: TGTGCCAGTAGTATGAGGGCTGCTGACACAGATACGCAGTATTTT.

The genes are TRBV7-3 and TRBJ2-5; TRBD1 is a possible D gene (6 bases). The CDR3 is 13 residues long. CDR1 is SGHTA, CDR2 FQGTGA, per germline. V was shortened by 5 bases and J by 4 bases, with 11 bases between the two germline ends. For the CDR3, the DNA is TGTGCCAGCAGCACAGGGATGGGAGAGACCCAGTACTTC. Its translation is CASSTGMGETQYF.

The chain uses TRBV27 and TRBJ1-1; 10 nucleotides agree with TRBD1. The germline V gene encodes CDR1 MNHEY and CDR2 SMNVEV (reference sequence). The V segment lost 4 bases and the J segment 3 bases; nucleotides outside the gene matches: 14. The CDR3 extends over 18 amino acids. The CDR3 here is CASSSLGQGVARDTEAFF. Written as DNA, the CDR3 is TGTGCCAGCAGTTCTTTAGGACAGGGGGTAGCGAGGGACACTGAAGCTTTCTTT.

The chain links TRBV10-2 to TRBJ2-1; 8 bases map to TRBD1. CDR1 and CDR2 from the germline V gene are WSHSY and SAAADI. V gave up 1 base and J gave up 6 bases; unmatched junction bases: 5. This CDR3 spans 15 amino acids. The CDR3 here is CASSEWTGPANEQFF. The CDR3 nucleotides read TGCGCCAGCAGTGAGTGGACAGGGCCCGCCAATGAGCAGTTCTTC.

The chain combines TRBV6-1 with TRBJ2-1; 7 bases align to TRBD1. Germline V CDR1 and CDR2: MNHNS, SASEGT. The length of the CDR3 is 13 residues. V dropped 8 bases and J dropped 2; count of bases not matched to a gene: 3. CDR3 amino acids: CASEGQTYNEQFF. CDR3 DNA sequence: TGTGCCAGCGAGGGACAGACCTACAATGAGCAGTTCTTC.

This chain links TRBV5-1 with TRBJ1-5; possible D gene TRBD1, 5 bases. The V end lost 3 bases, the J end lost 8 bases, and 12 bases lay between the germline ends. There are 13 residues in the CDR3. Germline V gene sequence: CDR1 SGHRS, CDR2 YFSETQ. Here the CDR3 reads CASSWAGPEPQHF. In DNA, the CDR3 is TGCGCCAGCAGCTGGGCAGGGCCCGAGCCCCAGCATTTT.

The chain is built from TRBV29-1 and TRBJ1-2; the match to TRBD1 covers 7 bases. Trimming at V came to 3 bases and at J to 5 bases, leaving 21 bases not matched to a gene. Germline V gene sequence: CDR1 SQVTM, CDR2 ANQGSEA. This CDR3 comprises 18 residues. The CDR3 bases are TGCAGCGTTGACGCCTTTTTGACAGGGCCCCGGGGGTCGTATGGCTACACCTTC. It is translated as CSVDAFLTGPRGSYGYTF.